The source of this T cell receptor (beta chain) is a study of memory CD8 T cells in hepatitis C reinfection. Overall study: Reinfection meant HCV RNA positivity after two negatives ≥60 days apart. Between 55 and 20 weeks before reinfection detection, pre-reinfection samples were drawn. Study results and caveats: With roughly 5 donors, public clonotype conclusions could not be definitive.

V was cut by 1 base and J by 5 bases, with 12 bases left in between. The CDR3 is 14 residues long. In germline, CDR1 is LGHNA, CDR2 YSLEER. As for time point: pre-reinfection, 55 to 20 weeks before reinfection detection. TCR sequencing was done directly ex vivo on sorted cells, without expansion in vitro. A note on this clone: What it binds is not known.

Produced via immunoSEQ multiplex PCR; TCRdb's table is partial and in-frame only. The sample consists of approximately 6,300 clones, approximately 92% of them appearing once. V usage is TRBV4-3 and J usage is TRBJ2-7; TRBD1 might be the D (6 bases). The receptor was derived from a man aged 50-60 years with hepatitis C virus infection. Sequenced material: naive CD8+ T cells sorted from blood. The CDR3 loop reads CASSQGAGADEQYF. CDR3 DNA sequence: TGCGCCAGCAGCCAAGGGGCAGGGGCTGACGAGCAGTACTTC.